A selection of T cell receptor beta chains follows, all from one sample in a study of tumor-infiltrating lymphocytes in primary liver carcinoma. A single record per CDR3 protein comes from TCRdb applying MiXCR to the multiplex PCR reads. Of 300,000 to 350,000 distinct CDR3 sequences listed, approximately 58% are singletons. The sample was peripheral blood. The receptor set was obtained from a woman in her 30s with primary liver carcinoma and hepatitis B virus infection. Each CDR3 is given with its conserved first and last residue. A D gene is named only where the DNA matches it firmly. Not all rows give a size; the values are once, few, many and, for expanded clones, a class.

clone size	D gene	V gene	J gene	CDR3 DNA	CDR3 protein
few	TRBD2	TRBV7-9	TRBJ2-1	TGTGCCAGCAGCTCTGAGGCCATAGCGGGAGGCGTGATTGGGGTCTTC	CASSSEAIAGGVIGVF
.	.	TRBV4-3	TRBJ2-3	TGTGCCAACAGCTCAAAACTAGCAGATACGCAGTATTTT	CANSSKLADTQYF
.	.	TRBV29-1	TRBJ2-5	TGCAGCGTTGAAGACAGGGCGATGGGTGAAGAGACCCAGTACTTC	CSVEDRAMGEETQYF
.	TRBD2	TRBV29-1	TRBJ2-3	TGCAGCGCGAACACGGATTTCCTAGCGGGAGGACCTTCAGATACGCAGTATTTT	CSANTDFLAGGPSDTQYF
few	.	TRBV6-2/TRBV6-3	TRBJ2-1	TGTGCCAGCAGACTAGCTAAAGGCAATGAGCAGTTCTTC	CASRLAKGNEQFF
.	TRBD1	TRBV4-2	TRBJ1-2	TGTGCCAGCAGCCCCACGAGCGACAGGGCCCGGTCGGGCTACACCTTC	CASSPTSDRARSGYTF
.	TRBD2	TRBV6-2/TRBV6-3	TRBJ2-5	TGTGCCAGCAGTTCGTCTAGCGGGAGGGTTGAGACCCAGTACTTC	CASSSSSGRVETQYF
.	.	TRBV7-8	TRBJ2-1	TGTACCAGCAGCCTAGCAGGGACTCAGATTTTC	CTSSLAGTQIF
few	.	TRBV4-3	TRBJ2-7	TGCGCCAGCAGCCAAGATTTCATTCTCTCCTACGAGCAGTACTTC	CASSQDFILSYEQYF
.	.	TRBV5-1	TRBJ1-2	TGCGCCAGCAGCTTGGTTCAAGCAGGGACGGGGTTGGGCTACATCTTC	CASSLVQAGTGLGYIF
.	TRBD1	TRBV12-3/TRBV12-4	TRBJ1-1	TGTGCCAGCAGCCCCCTTGGGGACAGGGGGAACACTGAAGCTTTCTTT	CASSPLGDRGNTEAFF
.	.	TRBV12-3/TRBV12-4	TRBJ2-6	TGTGCCAGCAGTTGGAGGCCAGGGGCCAACCTCCTGACTTTC	CASSWRPGANLLTF
many	.	TRBV4-1	TRBJ2-1	TGCGCCAGCGCAGCGGCGACCTACAATGAGCAGTTCTTC	CASAAATYNEQFF
many	.	TRBV6-6	TRBJ2-2	TGTGCCAGCAGTATCCCTGGGGGGCGGACCGGGGAGCTGTTTTTT	CASSIPGGRTGELFF
.	TRBD2	TRBV28	TRBJ2-3	TGTGCCAGCAGTTCTCGTATGGCTACTAGCGGGAGGGGCACAGATACGCAGTATTTT	CASSSRMATSGRGTDTQYF
.	TRBD2	TRBV7-8	TRBJ2-3	TGTGCCAGCAGCTTAGAGGAGCGGGAGTCGGATACGCAGTATTTT	CASSLEERESDTQYF
.	.	TRBV7-9	TRBJ2-7	TGTGCCAGCAGCCCAGGGGGGACTAGGTACGAGCAGTACTTC	CASSPGGTRYEQYF